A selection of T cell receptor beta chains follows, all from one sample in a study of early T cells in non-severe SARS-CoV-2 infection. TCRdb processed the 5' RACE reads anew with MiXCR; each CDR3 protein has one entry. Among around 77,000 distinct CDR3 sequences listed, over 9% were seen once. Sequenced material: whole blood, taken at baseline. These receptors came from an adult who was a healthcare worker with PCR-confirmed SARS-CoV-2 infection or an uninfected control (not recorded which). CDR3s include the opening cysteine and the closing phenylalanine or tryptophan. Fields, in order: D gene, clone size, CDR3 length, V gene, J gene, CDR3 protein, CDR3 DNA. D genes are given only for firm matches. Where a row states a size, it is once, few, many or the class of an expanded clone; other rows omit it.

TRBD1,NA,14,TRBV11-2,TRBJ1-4,CASSPDRGYEKLFF,TGTGCCAGCAGCCCGGACAGGGGGTATGAAAAACTGTTTTTT
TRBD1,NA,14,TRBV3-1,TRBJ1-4,CASSRTGAGEKLFF,TGTGCCAGCAGCCGAACAGGGGCCGGTGAAAAACTGTTTTTT
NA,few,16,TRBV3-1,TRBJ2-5,CASSQDRAPNIEAQYF,TGTGCCAGCAGCCAAGATAGAGCACCCAACATTGAGGCCCAGTACTTC
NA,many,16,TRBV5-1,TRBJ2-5,CASSLDGGALQETQYF,TGCGCCAGCAGCTTGGATGGCGGGGCCCTTCAAGAGACCCAGTACTTC
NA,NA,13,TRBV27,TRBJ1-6,CASSEWGNSPLHF,TGTGCCAGCAGTGAGTGGGGGAATTCACCCCTCCACTTT
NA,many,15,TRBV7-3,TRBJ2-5,CASSPVGGSQETQYF,TGTGCCAGCAGCCCCGTAGGTGGCTCCCAAGAGACCCAGTACTTC
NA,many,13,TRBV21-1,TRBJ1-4,CASSKDLRLKLFF,TGTGCCAGCAGCAAAGATCTCAGGTTGAAACTGTTTTTT
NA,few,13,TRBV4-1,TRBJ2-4,CASSQESGNIQYF,TGCGCCAGCAGCCAAGAGTCAGGGAACATTCAGTACTTC
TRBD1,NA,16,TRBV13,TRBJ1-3,CASSPGQGRFGNTIYF,TGTGCCAGCAGCCCGGGACAGGGGAGGTTTGGAAACACCATATATTTT
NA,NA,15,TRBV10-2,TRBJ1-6,CASSDRKAYNSPLHF,TGCGCCAGCAGTGACAGAAAGGCCTATAATTCACCCCTCCACTTT
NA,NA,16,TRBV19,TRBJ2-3,CASSSPQAPSTDTQYF,TGTGCCAGTAGTTCCCCCCAGGCCCCTAGCACAGATACGCAGTATTTT
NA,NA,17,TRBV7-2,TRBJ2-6,CASSLAPTGSGANVLTF,TGTGCCAGCAGCTTAGCCCCGACAGGCTCTGGGGCCAACGTCCTGACTTTC
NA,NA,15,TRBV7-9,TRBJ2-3,CASSETTSVTDTQYF,TGTGCCAGCAGCGAGACCACGTCCGTCACAGATACGCAGTATTTT
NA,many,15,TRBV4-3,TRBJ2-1,CASSQEGVSNKAQFF,TGCGCCAGCAGCCAAGAGGGAGTTTCGAACAAGGCGCAGTTCTTC
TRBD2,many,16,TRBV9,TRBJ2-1,CASSVTVEAGGSEQFF,TGTGCCAGCAGCGTAACGGTCGAAGCGGGGGGAAGCGAGCAGTTCTTC
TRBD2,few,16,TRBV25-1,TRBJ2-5,CASSDGLDSLSETQYF,TGTGCCAGCAGCGACGGACTAGACTCCCTGAGCGAGACCCAGTACTTC
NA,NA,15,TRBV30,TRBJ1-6,CAWTISTGPTAPLHF,TGTGCCTGGACAATCTCGACCGGGCCGACCGCACCCCTCCACTTT
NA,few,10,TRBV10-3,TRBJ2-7,CATQDYEQYF,TGTGCCACCCAGGATTACGAGCAGTACTTC
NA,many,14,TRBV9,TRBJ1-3,CASSVGRSGNTIYF,TGTGCCAGCAGCGTAGGCAGGTCTGGAAACACCATATATTTT
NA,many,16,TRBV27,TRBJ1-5,CASSLSRPGGLQPQHF,TGTGCCAGCAGTTTATCCCGGCCGGGTGGTTTGCAGCCCCAGCATTTT
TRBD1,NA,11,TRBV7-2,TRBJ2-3,CASARQGTQYF,TGTGCCAGCGCAAGACAGGGGACGCAGTATTTT
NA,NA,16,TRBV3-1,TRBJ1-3,CASSQGAGRDGNTIYF,TGTGCCAGCAGCCAAGGGGCGGGTCGAGACGGAAACACCATATATTTT
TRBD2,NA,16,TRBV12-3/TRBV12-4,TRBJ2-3,CASSQTSGGATDTQYF,TGTGCCAGCAGTCAGACTAGCGGGGGGGCAACAGATACGCAGTATTTT
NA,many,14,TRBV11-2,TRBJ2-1,CASSSSAGAHEQFF,TGTGCCAGCAGCTCCTCGGCAGGGGCTCATGAGCAGTTCTTC
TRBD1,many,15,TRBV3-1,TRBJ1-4,CASSQSRGPNEKLFF,TGTGCCAGCAGCCAGAGTAGGGGGCCTAATGAAAAACTGTTTTTT
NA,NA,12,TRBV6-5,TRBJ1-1,CASSSENTEAFF,TGTGCCAGCAGTTCCGAAAACACTGAAGCTTTCTTT
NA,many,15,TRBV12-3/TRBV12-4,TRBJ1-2,CASSITGDANYGYTF,TGTGCCAGCAGCATTACAGGCGATGCTAACTATGGCTACACCTTC
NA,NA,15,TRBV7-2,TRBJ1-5,CASSFFIPGGQPQHF,TGTGCCAGCAGCTTTTTTATCCCGGGGGGTCAGCCCCAGCATTTT
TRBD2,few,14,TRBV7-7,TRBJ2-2,CASSPTGGVGELFF,TGTGCTAGCAGCCCCACGGGGGGGGTCGGGGAGCTGTTTTTT
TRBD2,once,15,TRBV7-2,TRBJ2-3,CASSLRGGATDTQYF,TGTGCCAGCAGCTTACGCGGGGGGGCGACAGATACGCAGTATTTT
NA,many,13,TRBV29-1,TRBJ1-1,CSVEAEGGLKAFF,TGCAGCGTTGAAGCAGAGGGGGGCTTGAAAGCTTTCTTT
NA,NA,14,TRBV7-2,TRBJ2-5,CASSSLGVGETQYF,TGTGCCAGCAGCTCTCTCGGGGTCGGGGAGACCCAGTACTTC
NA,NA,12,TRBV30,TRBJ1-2,CAWEGWNYGYTF,TGTGCCTGGGAAGGATGGAACTATGGCTACACCTTC
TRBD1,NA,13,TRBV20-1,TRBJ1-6,CSAGSMTGDILHF,TGCAGTGCTGGTTCGATGACAGGGGACATCCTCCACTTT
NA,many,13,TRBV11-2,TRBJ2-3,CASSFTAGDTQYF,TGTGCCAGCAGCTTCACGGCGGGAGATACGCAGTATTTT
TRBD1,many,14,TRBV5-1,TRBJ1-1,CASSLDDRGTEVFF,TGCGCCAGCAGCTTGGATGACAGGGGAACTGAAGTTTTCTTT